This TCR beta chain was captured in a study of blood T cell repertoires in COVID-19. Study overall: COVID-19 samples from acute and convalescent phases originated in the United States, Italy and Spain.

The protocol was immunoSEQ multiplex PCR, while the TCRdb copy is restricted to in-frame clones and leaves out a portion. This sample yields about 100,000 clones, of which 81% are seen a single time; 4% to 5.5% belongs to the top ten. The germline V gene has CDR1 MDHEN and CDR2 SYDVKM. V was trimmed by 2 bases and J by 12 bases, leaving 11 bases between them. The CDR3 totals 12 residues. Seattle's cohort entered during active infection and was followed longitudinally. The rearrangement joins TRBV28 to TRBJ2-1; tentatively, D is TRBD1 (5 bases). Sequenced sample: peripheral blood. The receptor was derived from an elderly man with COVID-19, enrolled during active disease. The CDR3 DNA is TGTGCCAGCAGTTTAAAACAGGCTGGGCAGTTCTTC. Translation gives CASSLKQAGQFF.